The 21 T cell receptor beta chains in this list originate from one sample, sequenced in a study of blood T cell repertoires in COVID-19. The assay was immunoSEQ multiplex PCR, and TCRdb's table has in-frame clones only and misses some. The table has around 200,000 clones, 75% to 90% seen once. The sequenced material came from PBMCs or T cells enriched from blood (not recorded which). These TCRs come from a man aged 35-49 years who had recovered from COVID-19.

The table lists this clone with a few counts. The chain uses TRBV18 and TRBJ2-1; D uncertain. Germline CDR1 is KGHSH and CDR2 is LQKENI. This CDR3 has 13 residues. Between the trimmed V and J ends, which lost 3 bases and 10 bases, there was a span of 13 bases. DNA for the CDR3: TGTGCCAGCTCACCGGCGGTTAGCTCAGAGCAGTTCTTC. Protein sequence: CASSPAVSSEQFF.

CDR3 region: CAWDRGRGLAEAFF. The CDR3 DNA is TGTGCCTGGGACAGGGGGCGCGGGTTGGCTGAAGCTTTCTTT. This sequence joins TRBV30 and TRBJ1-1, with TRBD1 identical over 10 bases. With V trimmed by 5 bases and J by 6 bases, 9 bases remained unmatched. Germline values: CDR1 GTSNPN, CDR2 SVGIG (reference sequence). The CDR3 loop spans 14 amino acids.

This clone has a count of ten or more. CDR3 bases: TGCGCCAGCAGCTTGGATACAGGGTCTGGAAACACCATATATTTT. It is translated as CASSLDTGSGNTIYF. The gene calls are TRBV5-1 and TRBJ1-3; a possible D gene is TRBD1 (6 bases). This CDR3 contains 15 residues. The germline CDR1 and CDR2 sequences are SGHRS and YFSETQ. Trimming pared 0 bases from V and 1 base from J, leaving 8 bases between.

The chain has TRBV30 and TRBJ2-5, with 7 bases matching TRBD1. Germline CDR1 GTSNPN, CDR2 SVGIG (reference sequence). This CDR3 contains 14 residues. V shed 1 base and J 7 bases; nucleotides not matched to a gene: 9. Written as DNA, the CDR3 is TGTGCCTGGAGTGCAGGGGGAGACAGCGGGACCCAGTACTTC. It specifies CAWSAGGDSGTQYF.

The chain employs TRBV30 and TRBJ2-3; D tentatively reads TRBD1 or TRBD2 (5 bases each). The CDR3 is 14 amino acids. Trimming took 8 bases from V and 1 from J, leaving 16 bases between them. Germline V CDR1 and CDR2: GTSNPN, SVGIG (reference sequence). The chain's CDR3 is CAGGGRVRTDTQYF. The CDR3 DNA is TGTGCCGGGGGTGGGCGGGTCCGCACAGATACGCAGTATTTT.

The chain has TRBV14 and TRBJ1-6; 8 positions match TRBD1. The CDR3 covers 17 residues. Trimming removed 4 bases from V and 5 bases from J; junction bases left unmatched: 10. CDR1 is SGHDN, CDR2 FVKESK, per germline. DNA for the CDR3: TGTGCCAGCAGCCGCAACCGGGACAGGTGGAATAATTCACCCCTCCACTTT. Translating it yields CASSRNRDRWNNSPLHF.

In its sample, this clone was seen a few times. This chain joins TRBV11-2 and TRBJ2-4; the match to TRBD2 covers 7 bases. The ends lost 5 bases at V and 7 bases at J; junction bases unmatched: 14. This CDR3 has 16 amino acids. Germline V gene lookup returns CDR1 SGHAT and CDR2 FQNNGV. For the CDR3, the DNA is TGTGCCAGCAGCCGAGGAGGGTCTACTAGCGTTAACATTCAGTACTTC. Translating it yields CASSRGGSTSVNIQYF.

This clone showed up just once. This sequence joins TRBV5-1 and TRBJ2-7; 7 nucleotides agree with TRBD1. Trimming at V came to 2 bases and at J to 1 base, leaving 3 bases not matched to a gene. CDR1 and CDR2 from the germline V gene are SGHRS and YFSETQ. The length of the CDR3 is 14 residues. The CDR3 DNA sequence: TGCGCCAGCAGCTTCCTACAGGGGTCCTACGAGCAGTACTTC. As protein: CASSFLQGSYEQYF.

J is TRBJ2-2 and V is TRBV4-1; the D gene is possibly TRBD2 (6 bases). Trimming took off 4 bases at V and 0 bases at J, with 15 bases between the two ends. CDR1 is MGHRA and CDR2 is YSYEKL in the germline V gene. The CDR3 has 17 amino acids. The CDR3 loop is CASSLYRLVSNTGELFF. The CDR3 DNA reads as TGCGCCAGCAGCCTATATAGACTAGTCTCGAACACCGGGGAGCTGTTTTTT.

The gene calls are TRBV18 and TRBJ2-1, with D tentatively TRBD2 (5 bases). This CDR3 is built from 15 residues. Germline lookup yields CDR1 KGHSH and CDR2 LQKENI. V shed 1 base and J shed 7 bases, with 14 bases lying between them. The CDR3 region has the DNA TGTGCCAGCTCACCACGGGAGATCCGCCGGAATGAGCAGTTCTTC. It translates to CASSPREIRRNEQFF.

The CDR3 is CASSPGVWTGNGYTF. For the CDR3, the DNA is TGTGCCAGCTCACCCGGGGTATGGACAGGGAATGGCTACACCTTC. The chain has TRBV18 and TRBJ1-2, with TRBD1 matching over 8 bases. The CDR3 spans 15 residues. V shed 3 bases and J 6 bases; nucleotides not matched to a gene: 9. CDR1 is KGHSH, CDR2 LQKENI, per germline.

V and J are TRBV3-1 (or the pseudogene TRBV3-2) and TRBJ1-1; the D is unclear. CDR3 length: 13 residues. CDR1 is LGHDT and CDR2 is YNNKEL in the germline V gene (reference sequence). V was cut by 8 bases and J by 3 bases, with 13 bases left in between. CDR3 loop: CASSQDFYTEAFF. CDR3 in DNA: TGTGCCAGCTCACAAGACTTCTACACTGAAGCTTTCTTT.

The chain combines TRBV19 with TRBJ2-1; the D is unclear. CDR1 and CDR2 (germline): LNHDA, SQIVND (reference sequence). CDR3 length equals 18 residues. V lost 3 bases and J lost 0, with 18 bases in between. CDR3 in DNA: TGTGCCAGTAGTATCACCTGGCGGCAGTTGAGCTCCTACAATGAGCAGTTCTTC. Translation gives CASSITWRQLSSYNEQFF.

The V call is TRBV19, the J call TRBJ1-5; 7 bases agree with TRBD1. CDR1 and CDR2 (germline): LNHDA, SQIVND (reference sequence). The CDR3 has 14 amino acids. The V gene end was trimmed by 1 base and the J gene end by 6 bases; junction bases not matched to a gene: 3. CDR3 sequence reads: CASSIAGGSQPQHF. CDR3 DNA sequence: TGTGCCAGTAGTATAGCAGGGGGATCTCAGCCCCAGCATTTT.

The chain is built from TRBV24-1 and TRBJ1-2; the match to TRBD1 covers 7 bases. The CDR3 is 15 amino acids. The junction had 5 bases not matched to a gene; V was cut back by 2 bases and J by 3 bases. Germline CDR1 is KGHDR and CDR2 is SFDVKD. The CDR3 reads CATSDSRQGDYGYTF. The CDR3 DNA reads as TGTGCCACCAGTGATTCCCGACAGGGTGACTATGGCTACACCTTC.

The chain recombines TRBV7-9 with TRBJ2-1; the D is unclear. This CDR3 region has 14 residues. V dropped 5 bases and J dropped 1 base, with 9 bases sitting between them. Germline CDR1 is SEHNR and CDR2 is FQNEAQ (reference sequence). The DNA for the CDR3 is TGTGCCAGCAGCCTTGGCCAGTCCTACAATGAGCAGTTCTTC. Translating gives CASSLGQSYNEQFF.

This clone was picked up one time. V and J are TRBV6-1 and TRBJ2-7, with 7 bases lining up with TRBD1. Unmatched junction bases numbered 4, after V lost 2 bases and J lost 0 bases. Looked up from germline, CDR1 is MNHNS and CDR2 is SASEGT. The CDR3 consists of 15 residues. This CDR3 reads CASSELQGSSYEQYF. In nucleotides, the CDR3 is TGTGCCAGCAGTGAACTACAGGGGAGCTCCTACGAGCAGTACTTC.

The chain employs TRBV15 and TRBJ1-5; the D gene is possibly TRBD1 (6 bases). The CDR3 totals 17 residues. Per germline, CDR1 LNHNV and CDR2 YYDKDF (reference sequence). Trimming took 0 bases from V and 0 from J, leaving 12 bases between them. The CDR3 sequence is CATSRDLAGASNQPQHF. CDR3 coding DNA: TGTGCCACCAGCAGAGATTTGGCAGGGGCTAGCAATCAGCCCCAGCATTTT.

CDR3 DNA: TGTGCCAGCAGCCAATCTATGGGACAGGGAGGCTACACCTTC. Residues: CASSQSMGQGGYTF. The genes are TRBV14 and TRBJ1-2, with 9 bases lining up with TRBD1. The V and J ends lost 2 bases and 8 bases, in that order; junction bases with no gene match: 6. Germline-derived CDR1 and CDR2 are SGHDN and FVKESK. There are 14 residues in the CDR3.

The rearrangement links TRBV7-2 to TRBJ2-3, with 8 bases that match TRBD1. The V gene end was trimmed by 4 bases and the J gene end by 1 base; junction bases not matched to a gene: 7. This CDR3 has 16 residues. CDR1 is SGHTA, CDR2 FQGNSA, per germline. The CDR3 DNA sequence: TGTGCCAGCAGCTCCGTCCCGGGACAGGGCACAGATACGCAGTATTTT. The encoded protein is CASSSVPGQGTDTQYF.

The genes are TRBV6-5 and TRBJ1-2; 8 nucleotides match TRBD1. Germline V gene sequence: CDR1 MNHEY, CDR2 SVGAGI. V lost 6 bases, J lost 6 bases, and 9 bases stayed unmatched. The CDR3 loop spans 14 amino acids. The CDR3 loop reads CASRPIDRGHGYTF. CDR3 sequence (DNA): TGTGCCAGCAGACCAATTGACAGGGGCCATGGCTACACCTTC.